The rows below give T cell receptor beta chains drawn from one sample of a study of blood T cell repertoires in COVID-19. The data were produced by immunoSEQ multiplex PCR, yet TCRdb's version contains in-frame clones alone and is incomplete. The sample contains tens of thousands of clones, roughly 80% of which appear only once. The sequencing input was peripheral blood. All receptors come from a human donor in a cohort sampled during active COVID-19. Each CDR3 is given with its conserved first and last residue. D genes are given only for firm matches. For some rows the clone size is stated as once, few or many, or as a class when expanded; others skip it.

CDR3 DNA,CDR3 protein,clone size,J gene,D gene,V gene
TGTGCCAGCAGTTACAGGAGCTCTGGGGCCAACGTCCTGACTTTC,CASSYRSSGANVLTF,.,TRBJ2-6,.,TRBV2
TGCGCCAGCAGCCGAGAGCGGGATGGCTACACCTTC,CASSRERDGYTF,.,TRBJ1-2,.,TRBV4-1
TGTGCCTGGAGCAGGAACCCCACCTACGAGCAGTACTTC,CAWSRNPTYEQYF,.,TRBJ2-7,.,TRBV30
TGCGCCAGCAGTGGGTTAGGAGGTTGGACTGAAGCTTTCTTT,CASSGLGGWTEAFF,.,TRBJ1-1,.,TRBV10-2
TGTGCCAGCAGCGTAGATTTGCGGGGGGCAGGAAACACCATATATTTT,CASSVDLRGAGNTIYF,.,TRBJ1-3,.,TRBV9
TGTGCCAGCTCAACCCAGCACAGGGGGGAGAACTATGGCTACACCTTC,CASSTQHRGENYGYTF,.,TRBJ1-2,TRBD1,TRBV18
TGTGCCAGCAGCGCCTGGGAGGCTAACAATTCACCCCTCCACTTT,CASSAWEANNSPLHF,.,TRBJ1-6,.,TRBV7-9
TGTGCCAGCAGCCAAGTTCTCCAGGAAAATCAGCCCCAGCATTTT,CASSQVLQENQPQHF,few,TRBJ1-5,.,TRBV4-2
TGCGCCAGCAGTGATGGTAGCGGAGCCTACGAGCAGTACTTC,CASSDGSGAYEQYF,.,TRBJ2-7,.,TRBV10-1
TGTGCCAGCAGCCAAGCTGGACAGAGAAACACCATATATTTT,CASSQAGQRNTIYF,.,TRBJ1-3,.,TRBV14
TGCGCCAGCAGCGACGGGACTAGCGGGGGGCAAGAGACCCAGTACTTC,CASSDGTSGGQETQYF,.,TRBJ2-5,TRBD2,TRBV5-1
TGTGCCAGCAGCCAATGGACTAGCGAAACAGATACGCAGTATTTT,CASSQWTSETDTQYF,.,TRBJ2-3,TRBD2,TRBV5-8
TGCGCCAGCAGGAGTCCCGGGGGCTACAATGAGCAGTTCTTC,CASRSPGGYNEQFF,.,TRBJ2-1,.,TRBV4-1
TGTGCCAGCAGTGACGGACAGGGGGCGCTTGGATATTCACCCCTCCACTTT,CASSDGQGALGYSPLHF,once,TRBJ1-6,TRBD1,TRBV6-2/TRBV6-3
TGTGCCAGCAGCCCCACAACCCAGGGGGCACTTCTTTTCTTC,CASSPTTQGALLFF,.,TRBJ2-1,TRBD1,TRBV7-3
TGTGCCAGCAGGAGACAGGGGCGAACCTACGAGCAGTACTTC,CASRRQGRTYEQYF,.,TRBJ2-7,TRBD1,TRBV28
TGTGCCAGCAGCCGCCCTGCCAGGGGGCCAATTGAAGCTTTCTTT,CASSRPARGPIEAFF,.,TRBJ1-1,TRBD1,TRBV5-6
TGCGCCAGCAGCCCGGACAGGGGATCAGCCTATGGCTACACCTTC,CASSPDRGSAYGYTF,.,TRBJ1-2,TRBD1,TRBV4-1
TGTGCCAGCAGTTCGAGCGGGGGGCCCACAGAGACCCAGTACTTC,CASSSSGGPTETQYF,.,TRBJ2-5,TRBD2,TRBV27
TGTGCCAGCAGCCCTCGGACTAGCGGGGGTAGGTGGCAAGAGACCCAGTACTTC,CASSPRTSGGRWQETQYF,.,TRBJ2-5,TRBD2,TRBV14
TGTGCCAGTAGTATAGACGGACAGGGCGCCCACTATGGCTACACCTTC,CASSIDGQGAHYGYTF,once,TRBJ1-2,TRBD1,TRBV19
TGTGCCAGCAGCCAAGTGGCAGGGGGGTCGATGTATGGCTACACCTTC,CASSQVAGGSMYGYTF,.,TRBJ1-2,TRBD1,TRBV14
TGCGCCAGCACGTTTGGTCCTTGGGCGACGATCTTC,CASTFGPWATIF,once,TRBJ1-2,.,TRBV10-1
TGTGCCAGCAGCCCGCGAACTGACAAGGAGTACTTC,CASSPRTDKEYF,many,TRBJ2-7,.,TRBV5-5
TGTGCCAGTAGAAGTGGAGAGAACACTGAAGCTTTCTTT,CASRSGENTEAFF,once,TRBJ1-1,.,TRBV19
TGTGCCAGCACGGAGGCAACAGGGGGCAATCAGCCCCAGCATTTT,CASTEATGGNQPQHF,.,TRBJ1-5,TRBD1,TRBV28
TGTGCCAGCAGCCCCGGGACAGGGTCCTACGAGCAGTACTTC,CASSPGTGSYEQYF,few,TRBJ2-7,TRBD1,TRBV7-9
TGTGCCAGCAGCTTGACTTCTGAGCAGTTCTTC,CASSLTSEQFF,once,TRBJ2-1,.,TRBV5-6
TGTGCCAGCAGCTTAGGACGGGGGGGCACTGAAGCTTTCTTT,CASSLGRGGTEAFF,.,TRBJ1-1,.,TRBV7-9
TGTGCCAGCAGTTCCCGGGGGGGGCCTGGGAACGAGCAGTACTTC,CASSSRGGPGNEQYF,.,TRBJ2-7,TRBD2,TRBV7-9
TGTGCCAGCAGCCAGGGACAGTACTATGGCTACACCTTC,CASSQGQYYGYTF,.,TRBJ1-2,TRBD1,TRBV6-5
TGTGCCTGGAGTGTACGGCTAGCGGGGGGACTTGGGACCCAGTACTTC,CAWSVRLAGGLGTQYF,.,TRBJ2-5,TRBD2,TRBV30
TGTGCCAGCAGCTTACGGGGACAGGGTGTTACTGAAGCTTTCTTT,CASSLRGQGVTEAFF,.,TRBJ1-1,TRBD1,TRBV7-2
TGTGCCAGCAGCTTAGGTAGCGGGGGTTACAATGAGCAGTTCTTC,CASSLGSGGYNEQFF,.,TRBJ2-1,TRBD2,TRBV7-7
TGCGCCAGCAGCCAAAGCTTTCAGGGAAAGGGGTTGGGGGGTCAGCCCCAGCATTTT,CASSQSFQGKGLGGQPQHF,.,TRBJ1-5,.,TRBV4-1
TGTGCCAGCAGTGTGGGCACCACAGATACGCAGTATTTT,CASSVGTTDTQYF,.,TRBJ2-3,.,TRBV2
TGTGCCATCAGTGTCGGGATCCGCGAGGGTTGGGAGCAGTACTTC,CAISVGIREGWEQYF,.,TRBJ2-7,.,TRBV10-3
TGTGCCAGCAGCCGCAATCCCGGGGGGGCCTACGAGCAGTACTTC,CASSRNPGGAYEQYF,.,TRBJ2-7,TRBD2,TRBV3-1/TRBV3-2
TGCGCCAGCACCGCGACAGGGGACAGCAATCAGCCCCAGCATTTT,CASTATGDSNQPQHF,.,TRBJ1-5,TRBD1,TRBV5-1
TGTGCCAGCAGCCTCGCGCGGGCCAGCCAAGAGACCCAGTACTTC,CASSLARASQETQYF,.,TRBJ2-5,.,TRBV7-3
TGCAGTGCTAGTAGCGGGGGGGCCCGGGAGACCCAGTACTTC,CSASSGGARETQYF,.,TRBJ2-5,TRBD2,TRBV20-1
TGTGCCAGCAGTTACTCGAACAGGGGTACCTACGAGCAGTACTTC,CASSYSNRGTYEQYF,.,TRBJ2-7,TRBD1,TRBV6-5
TGTGCCACCAGCAGAGATAAGGGTTGGCAGGGCCCCACCGGGGAGCTGTTTTTT,CATSRDKGWQGPTGELFF,.,TRBJ2-2,.,TRBV15
TGTGCCAGCAGCCCCGACCTCATCAGGCCGCCTTCCTTT,CASSPDLIRPPSF,.,TRBJ1-1,.,TRBV7-9